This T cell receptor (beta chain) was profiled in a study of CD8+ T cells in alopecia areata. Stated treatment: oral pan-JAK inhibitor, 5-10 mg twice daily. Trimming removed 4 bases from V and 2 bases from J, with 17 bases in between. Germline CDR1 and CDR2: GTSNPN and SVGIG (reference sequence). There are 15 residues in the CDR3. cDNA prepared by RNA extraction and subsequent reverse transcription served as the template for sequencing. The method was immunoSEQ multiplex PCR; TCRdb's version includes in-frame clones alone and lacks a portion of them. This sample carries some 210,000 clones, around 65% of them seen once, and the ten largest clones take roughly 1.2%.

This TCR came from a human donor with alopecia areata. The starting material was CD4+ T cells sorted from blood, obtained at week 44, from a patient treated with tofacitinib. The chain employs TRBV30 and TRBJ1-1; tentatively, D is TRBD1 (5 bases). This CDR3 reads CAWKIAGTVNTEAFF. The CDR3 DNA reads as TGTGCCTGGAAAATAGCGGGGACGGTAAACACTGAAGCTTTCTTT.